This T cell receptor (beta chain) was identified in a study of T cells after yellow fever vaccination. Study-wide results and caveats: It was a small share of clonotypes that appeared in both CD4 and CD8 compartments.

This clonotype was detected ten times or more. Its target is not known. The CDR3 runs to 13 residues. Germline CDR1 WNHNN, CDR2 SYGVQD (reference sequence). Between the trimmed V and J ends, which lost 8 bases and 3 bases, there was a span of 10 bases. TCRdb reprocessed the 5' RACE reads with MiXCR, giving one entry per CDR3 protein. The sample contains hundreds of thousands of distinct CDR3 sequences, more than 9% of which appear only once. This sequence joins TRBV10-1 and TRBJ2-2; D is unclear. The sample consisted of PBMCs, taken on the day of the yellow fever booster vaccination. The sequence came from a man aged 30 to 45 who received the YFV17D yellow fever vaccine. Here the CDR3 reads CASRPAHTGELFF. The CDR3 bases are TGCGCCAGCCGGCCGGCCCACACCGGGGAGCTGTTTTTT.